The rows below give T cell receptor beta chains drawn from one sample of a study of T cells in Graves' hyperthyroidism and ophthalmopathy. Each CDR3 protein is one row after TCRdb ran MiXCR on the multiplex PCR reads. The table lists about 350,000 distinct CDR3 sequences, approximately 14% of them singletons. The sample was blood. Receptor source: an older woman with Graves' ophthalmopathy. Each CDR3 is given with its conserved first and last residue. The D gene is left open where the match is weak. Clone size, where shown, is once, few, many, or a class for clones that have expanded.

cdr3_aa	cdr3_nt	v_call	j_call	clone_size	d_call
CASSKTGGGTDTQYF	TGTGCCAGCAGCAAGACAGGGGGGGGCACAGATACGCAGTATTTT	TRBV12-3/TRBV12-4	TRBJ2-3	NA	TRBD1
CARQGGYSTDTQYF	TGTGCCCGCCAAGGGGGGTACAGCACAGATACGCAGTATTTT	TRBV30	TRBJ2-3	many	NA
CASSRDRGFSEQFF	TGTGCCAGCAGCCGGGACAGGGGGTTTAGTGAGCAGTTCTTC	TRBV6-1	TRBJ2-1	NA	TRBD1
CAISDNHREGRGTQYF	TGTGCCATCAGTGATAATCACCGGGAGGGCCGAGGTACGCAGTATTTT	TRBV10-3	TRBJ2-3	NA	TRBD2
CASSHGTGIYEQYF	TGCGCCAGCAGCCATGGGACAGGTATATACGAGCAGTACTTC	TRBV4-1	TRBJ2-7	few	TRBD1
CASSGDRRSYEQYF	TGTGCCAGCAGTGGGGATCGAAGATCCTACGAGCAGTACTTC	TRBV6-1	TRBJ2-7	many	NA
CASSQGTGGPDEQYF	TGCGCCAGCAGCCAAGGGACGGGAGGGCCAGACGAGCAGTACTTC	TRBV4-1	TRBJ2-7	many	TRBD2
CASFLRGMNTEAFF	TGTGCCAGCTTCCTCAGGGGCATGAACACTGAAGCTTTCTTT	TRBV18	TRBJ1-1	many	NA
CASTSAGEKLFF	TGTGCCAGCACGTCAGCAGGTGAAAAACTGTTTTTT	TRBV3-1	TRBJ1-4	many	NA
CASSPRLSGANVLTF	TGTGCCAGCAGCCCTCGGTTGTCTGGGGCCAACGTCCTGACTTTC	TRBV9	TRBJ2-6	NA	NA
CASSPTTGPNFYGYTF	TGTGCCAGCAGCCCGACGACAGGGCCCAACTTCTATGGCTACACCTTC	TRBV9	TRBJ1-2	few	TRBD1
CASSIVAGEFRPQHF	TGTGCCAGTAGTATAGTGGCAGGGGAGTTTCGGCCCCAGCATTTT	TRBV19	TRBJ1-5	NA	NA
CASSTGGHPRTGELFF	TGTGCCAGTTCTACGGGGGGCCACCCGAGGACCGGGGAGCTGTTTTTT	TRBV2	TRBJ2-2	many	NA
CATSQGWSEQFF	TGTGCCACCAGCCAGGGTTGGAGTGAGCAGTTCTTC	TRBV24-1	TRBJ2-1	NA	NA
CASSEGATGSQPQHF	TGTGCCAGCAGTGAAGGGGCGACAGGGAGCCAGCCCCAGCATTTT	TRBV2	TRBJ1-5	many	TRBD1
CSVSRDSTDTQYF	TGCAGCGTGAGTCGGGACAGCACAGATACGCAGTATTTT	TRBV29-1	TRBJ2-3	NA	NA
CASSEALRGNEQFF	TGTGCCAGCAGTGAAGCGCTTCGGGGTAATGAGCAGTTCTTC	TRBV2	TRBJ2-1	many	NA
CASSPYRGRGNEQFF	TGTGCCAGCTCACCTTACAGGGGGCGCGGGAATGAGCAGTTCTTC	TRBV18	TRBJ2-1	NA	TRBD1
CASSSPGERQNNEQFF	TGTGCCAGCAGCTCTCCCGGCGAGCGGCAGAACAATGAGCAGTTCTTC	TRBV27	TRBJ2-1	once	NA
CSARDWNMEKQETQYF	TGCAGTGCTAGAGATTGGAACATGGAGAAGCAAGAGACCCAGTACTTC	TRBV20-1	TRBJ2-5	few	NA
CAARSPLGPAQAGANVLTF	TGTGCCGCCCGGAGTCCTCTTGGCCCCGCGCAGGCTGGGGCCAACGTCCTGACTTTC	TRBV28	TRBJ2-6	many	NA
CASSPGAYNQPQHF	TGTGCCAGCAGCCCAGGGGCCTACAATCAGCCCCAGCATTTT	TRBV7-9	TRBJ1-5	NA	NA
CASSIRIDTEAFF	TGTGCCAGTAGTATCAGGATAGACACTGAAGCTTTCTTT	TRBV19	TRBJ1-1	few	NA
CASSRRGSSYNEQFF	TGTGCCAGCAGCCGGCGGGGGAGCTCCTACAATGAGCAGTTCTTC	TRBV7-3	TRBJ2-1	many	TRBD2
CASTELRGRANEQFF	TGTGCCAGCACCGAGCTTCGCGGGAGGGCCAATGAGCAGTTCTTC	TRBV28	TRBJ2-1	many	TRBD2
CSARAQVAGAYNEQFF	TGCAGTGCTAGAGCACAGGTAGCGGGAGCATACAATGAGCAGTTCTTC	TRBV20-1	TRBJ2-1	many	TRBD2
CSAPRSSGSDTQYF	TGCAGTGCTCCTCGCTCCTCAGGGTCAGATACGCAGTATTTT	TRBV20-1	TRBJ2-3	many	NA
CASSSQQGSTDTQYF	TGTGCCAGCAGCTCGCAACAGGGTAGCACAGATACGCAGTATTTT	TRBV11-2	TRBJ2-3	many	NA
CASGFYGGEQFF	TGTGCTAGTGGTTTTTACGGGGGTGAGCAGTTCTTC	TRBV12-5	TRBJ2-1	few	NA
CSAIAGVFRTQYF	TGCAGTGCCATAGCGGGGGTCTTTCGGACCCAGTACTTC	TRBV20-1	TRBJ2-5	many	TRBD2
CASSLSGTGNYEQYF	TGTGCCAGCAGTTTATCCGGGACAGGGAACTACGAGCAGTACTTC	TRBV28	TRBJ2-7	many	TRBD1
CSAGPLTAGGGETQYF	TGCAGTGCTGGTCCCCTTACAGCGGGAGGCGGAGAGACCCAGTACTTC	TRBV20-1	TRBJ2-5	many	TRBD2
CASSRLAGVAGELFF	TGTGCCAGCAGCCGACTAGCGGGCGTGGCCGGGGAGCTGTTTTTT	TRBV7-9	TRBJ2-2	few	TRBD2
CASSYGRPQHF	TGTGCCAGCAGTTACGGTAGGCCCCAGCATTTT	TRBV6-7	TRBJ1-5	NA	NA
CASSPLAGVGADTQYF	TGTGCCAGCAGTCCTCTAGCGGGAGTGGGGGCAGATACGCAGTATTTT	TRBV28	TRBJ2-3	many	TRBD2
CATSRDGGRRSYNEQFF	TGTGCCACCAGCAGAGATGGTGGGAGACGCTCCTACAATGAGCAGTTCTTC	TRBV15	TRBJ2-1	many	NA
CASSLEGTVSYEQYF	TGTGCCAGCAGTTTAGAGGGGACAGTCTCCTACGAGCAGTACTTC	TRBV27	TRBJ2-7	many	TRBD1
CASSLATGEFDNEQFF	TGTGCCAGCAGTTTAGCAACAGGGGAGTTTGACAATGAGCAGTTCTTC	TRBV28	TRBJ2-1	many	TRBD1
CASSQDPGLDQPQHF	TGCGCCAGCAGCCAAGACCCGGGTTTAGATCAGCCCCAGCATTTT	TRBV4-1	TRBJ1-5	NA	NA
CASSLPGNTDTQYF	TGTGCCAGCAGTTTGCCAGGGAACACAGATACGCAGTATTTT	TRBV28	TRBJ2-3	NA	NA